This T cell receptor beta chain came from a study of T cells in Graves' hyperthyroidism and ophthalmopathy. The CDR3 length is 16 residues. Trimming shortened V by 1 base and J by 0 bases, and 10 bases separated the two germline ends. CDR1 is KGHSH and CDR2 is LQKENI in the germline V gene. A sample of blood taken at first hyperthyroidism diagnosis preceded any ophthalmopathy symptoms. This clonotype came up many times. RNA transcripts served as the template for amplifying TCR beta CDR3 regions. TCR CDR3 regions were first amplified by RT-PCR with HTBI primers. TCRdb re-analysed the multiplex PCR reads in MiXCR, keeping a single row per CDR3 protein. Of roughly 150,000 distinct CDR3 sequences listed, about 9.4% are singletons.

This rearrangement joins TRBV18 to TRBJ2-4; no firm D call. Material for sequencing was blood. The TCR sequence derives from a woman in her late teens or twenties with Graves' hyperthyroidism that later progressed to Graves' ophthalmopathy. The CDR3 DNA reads TGTGCCAGCTCACCACTTGGGCTGCTAGCCAAAAACATTCAGTACTTC. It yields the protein CASSPLGLLAKNIQYF.